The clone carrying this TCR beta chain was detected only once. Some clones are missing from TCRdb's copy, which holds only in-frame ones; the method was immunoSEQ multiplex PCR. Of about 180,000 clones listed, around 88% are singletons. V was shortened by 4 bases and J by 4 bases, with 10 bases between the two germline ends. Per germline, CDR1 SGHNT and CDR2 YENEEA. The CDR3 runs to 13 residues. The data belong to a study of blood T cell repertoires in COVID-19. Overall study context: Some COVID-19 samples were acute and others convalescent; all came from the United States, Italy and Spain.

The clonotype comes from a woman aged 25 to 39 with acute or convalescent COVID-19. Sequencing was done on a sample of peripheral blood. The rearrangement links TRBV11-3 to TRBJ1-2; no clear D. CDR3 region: CASSSSVTYGYTF. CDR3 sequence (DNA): TGTGCCAGCAGCTCCAGCGTGACCTATGGCTACACCTTC.